A single TCR beta chain is shown here with its context. In the original analysis: Quantification of nucleated cells was approximated via reference gene primer amplification. The data were produced by immunoSEQ multiplex PCR, yet TCRdb's version contains in-frame clones alone and is incomplete. That table furnishes V, J and clone size, whereas the DNA furnished D and trimming. The sample lists about 210,000 clones, about 83% occurring once. This specimen comes from a study of blood T cell repertoires in COVID-19. Whole-study context: COVID-19 samples collected from the United States, Italy and Spain covered acute and convalescent phases. T cells, B-cell-depleted T cells, or PBMCs provided the cDNA or gDNA that served as material.

The clonotype comes from a woman in her forties or fifties with active or convalescent COVID-19. What was sequenced was peripheral blood.

The CDR3 sequence is CASNSRGGKTEAFF. The DNA for the CDR3 is TGTGCCAGTAACTCCCGAGGGGGAAAGACTGAAGCTTTCTTT. The rearrangement links TRBV19 to TRBJ1-1; TRBD1 is a possible D gene (6 bases). Germline values: CDR1 LNHDA, CDR2 SQIVND (reference sequence). The CDR3 is 14 amino acids. The V and J ends lost 7 bases and 5 bases respectively, with 17 bases between them.